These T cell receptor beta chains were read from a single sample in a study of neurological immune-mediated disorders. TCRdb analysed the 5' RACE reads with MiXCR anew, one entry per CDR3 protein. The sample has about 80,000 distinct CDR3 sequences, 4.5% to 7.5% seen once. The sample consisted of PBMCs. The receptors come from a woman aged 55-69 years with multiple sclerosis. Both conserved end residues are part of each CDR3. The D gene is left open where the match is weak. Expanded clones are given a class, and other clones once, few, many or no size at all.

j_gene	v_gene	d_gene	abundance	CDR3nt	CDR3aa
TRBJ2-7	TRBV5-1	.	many	TGCGCCAGCAGCGCAACAACAGGGCACCTGGCCGAGCAGTACTTC	CASSATTGHLAEQYF
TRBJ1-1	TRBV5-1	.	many	TGCGCCAGCAGCTTGGAACAGGGCACTGAAGCTTTCTTT	CASSLEQGTEAFF
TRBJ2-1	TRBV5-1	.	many	TGCGCCAGCAGCTTCCGGGACCTGACGTTCTTC	CASSFRDLTFF
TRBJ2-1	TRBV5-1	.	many	TGCGCCAGCAGCTTTGACGGCCCCTCCTACAATGAGCAGTTCTTC	CASSFDGPSYNEQFF
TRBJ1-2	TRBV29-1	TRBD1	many	TGCAGCGAGGGGACAGGGGGAGGCTACACCTTC	CSEGTGGGYTF
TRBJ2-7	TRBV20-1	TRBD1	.	TGCAGTGCTACCCCGGGACAGGGAATCTACGAGCAGTACTTC	CSATPGQGIYEQYF
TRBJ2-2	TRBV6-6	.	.	TGTGCCAGCAACGCCGGCCGGGAGCTGTTTTTT	CASNAGRELFF
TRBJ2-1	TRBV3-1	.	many	TGTGCCAGCAGCGACGTGGGGGGTAGGGAGTTCTTC	CASSDVGGREFF
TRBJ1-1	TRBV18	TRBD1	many	TGTGCCAGCTCACTCCCGCAGGGGGCGAACACTGAAGCTTTCTTT	CASSLPQGANTEAFF
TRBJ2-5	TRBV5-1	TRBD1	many	TGCGCCAGCAGCTTTGGACAGGGACAAGAGACCCAGTACTTC	CASSFGQGQETQYF
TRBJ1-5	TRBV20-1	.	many	TGCAGTGCTAGAGGACGGTTAAATCAGCCCCAGCATTTT	CSARGRLNQPQHF
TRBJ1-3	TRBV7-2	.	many	TGTGCCAGCAGCTCACAGACAGTCTCTGGAAACACCATATATTTT	CASSSQTVSGNTIYF
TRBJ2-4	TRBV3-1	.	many	TGTGCCAGCAGCCAAGAAGGTCCACGGATTCAGTACTTC	CASSQEGPRIQYF